This T cell receptor beta chain was captured in a study of blood T cell repertoires in COVID-19. Study in general: Material from acute and convalescent COVID-19 was sourced from the United States, Italy and Spain. Sources were T cells, B-cell-depleted T cells, or PBMCs; the material itself was cDNA or gDNA.

The CDR3 loop spans 14 amino acids. From germline, CDR1 is LNHDA and CDR2 SQIVND (reference sequence). V was pared by 4 bases and J by 4 bases, with 3 bases of the junction left unmatched. Participants had their cohort set by participant-reported clinical history. In the authors' methods: Reference gene primer amplification yielded estimated nucleated cell counts. The table came from immunoSEQ multiplex PCR; TCRdb's copy has only in-frame clones and leaves some out. V, J and clone size are taken as reported in that table, and D and trimming were inferred from the DNA itself. The sample yields some 240,000 clones, around 85% seen once.

Sequenced material: PBMCs or T cells enriched from blood (not recorded which). The clonotype was recovered from a woman between 40 and 55 years old with acute COVID-19. The rearrangement uses TRBV19 and TRBJ1-1; 10 bases align to TRBD1. The CDR3 coding sequence is TGTGCCAGTAGTAGGGGACAGGGGTTCACTGAAGCTTTCTTT. Its translation: CASSRGQGFTEAFF.